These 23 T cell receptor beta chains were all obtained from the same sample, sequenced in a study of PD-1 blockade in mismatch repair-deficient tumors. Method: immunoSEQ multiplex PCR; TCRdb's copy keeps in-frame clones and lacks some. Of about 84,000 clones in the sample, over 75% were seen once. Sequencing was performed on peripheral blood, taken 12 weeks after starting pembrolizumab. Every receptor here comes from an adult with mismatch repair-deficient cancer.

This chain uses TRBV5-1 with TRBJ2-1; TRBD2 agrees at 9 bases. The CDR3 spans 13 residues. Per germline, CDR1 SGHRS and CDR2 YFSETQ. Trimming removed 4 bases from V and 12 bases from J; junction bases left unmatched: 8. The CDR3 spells CASSRSREGSQFF. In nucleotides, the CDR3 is TGCGCCAGCAGCCGCTCGCGGGAGGGGTCGCAGTTCTTC.

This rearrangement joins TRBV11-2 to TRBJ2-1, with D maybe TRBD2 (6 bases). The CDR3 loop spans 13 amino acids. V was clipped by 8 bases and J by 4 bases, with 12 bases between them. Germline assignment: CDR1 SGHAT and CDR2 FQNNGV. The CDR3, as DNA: TGTGCCAGCCGGGAGCCCATATACAATGAGCAGTTCTTC. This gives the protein CASREPIYNEQFF. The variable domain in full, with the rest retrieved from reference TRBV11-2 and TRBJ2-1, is EAGVAQSPRYKIIEKRQSVAFWCNPISGHATLYWYQQILGQGPKLLIQFQNNGVVDDSQLPKDRFSAERLKGVDSTLKIQPAKLEDSAVYLCASREPIYNEQFFGPGTRLTVL.

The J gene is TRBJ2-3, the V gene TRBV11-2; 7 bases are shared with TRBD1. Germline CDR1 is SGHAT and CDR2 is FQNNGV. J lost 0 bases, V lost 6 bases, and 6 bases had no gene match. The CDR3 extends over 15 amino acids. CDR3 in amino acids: CASRAGGTSTDTQYF. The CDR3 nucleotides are TGTGCCAGCAGGGCAGGGGGTACTAGCACAGATACGCAGTATTTT.

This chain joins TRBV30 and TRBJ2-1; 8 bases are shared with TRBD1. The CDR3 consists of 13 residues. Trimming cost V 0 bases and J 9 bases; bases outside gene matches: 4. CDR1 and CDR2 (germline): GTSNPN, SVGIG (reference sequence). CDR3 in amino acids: CAWSVGQGGEQFF. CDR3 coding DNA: TGTGCCTGGAGTGTTGGACAGGGAGGTGAGCAGTTCTTC.

The CDR3 reads CATSRDTPMWEWLDEQYF. As DNA, the CDR3 is TGTGCCACCAGCAGAGATACCCCTATGTGGGAGTGGCTCGACGAGCAGTACTTC. The chain employs TRBV15 and TRBJ2-7; D might be TRBD2 (5 bases). The CDR3 contains 18 residues. Germline V gives CDR1 LNHNV, CDR2 YYDKDF (reference sequence). The germline V and J ends were trimmed by 0 bases and 5 bases, with 23 bases remaining between them.

The CDR3 DNA reads TGTGCCAGCAGTGAAGGTGCGGCTAGGCCCTCTCGGCAGCAGTACTTC. This encodes CASSEGAARPSRQQYF. This chain connects TRBV6-1 to TRBJ2-7; D is unresolved. Trimming stripped 1 base from V and 8 bases from J, with 21 bases between. Germline CDR1 reads MNHNS; CDR2 reads SASEGT. The CDR3 length is 16 residues.

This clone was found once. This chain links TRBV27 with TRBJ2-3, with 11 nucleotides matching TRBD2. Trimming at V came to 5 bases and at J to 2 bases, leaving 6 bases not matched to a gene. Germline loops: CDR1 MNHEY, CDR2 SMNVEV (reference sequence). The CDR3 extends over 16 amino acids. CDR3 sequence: CASSPIAGGTTDTQYF. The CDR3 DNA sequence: TGTGCCAGCAGTCCAATAGCGGGAGGGACCACAGATACGCAGTATTTT.

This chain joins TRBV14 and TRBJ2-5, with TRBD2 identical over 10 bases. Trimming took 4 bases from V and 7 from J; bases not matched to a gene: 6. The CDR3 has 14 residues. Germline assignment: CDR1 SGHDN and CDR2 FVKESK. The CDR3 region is CASSPGLAMGTQYF. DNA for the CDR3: TGTGCCAGCAGCCCGGGACTAGCGATGGGGACCCAGTACTTC.

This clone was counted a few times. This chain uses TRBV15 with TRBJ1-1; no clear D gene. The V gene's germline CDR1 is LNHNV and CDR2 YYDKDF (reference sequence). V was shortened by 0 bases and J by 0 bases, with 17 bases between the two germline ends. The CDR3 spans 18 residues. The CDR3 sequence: CATSRDSAHRYMNTEAFF. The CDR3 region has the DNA TGTGCCACCAGCAGAGATTCCGCTCATCGGTACATGAACACTGAAGCTTTCTTT.

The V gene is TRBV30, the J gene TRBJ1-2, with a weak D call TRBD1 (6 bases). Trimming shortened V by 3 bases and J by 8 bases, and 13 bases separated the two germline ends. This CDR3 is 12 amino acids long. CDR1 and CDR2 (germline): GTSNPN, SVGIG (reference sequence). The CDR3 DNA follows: TGTGCCTGGAGAGCCTACAGGGAGGGCTACACCTTC. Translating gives CAWRAYREGYTF.

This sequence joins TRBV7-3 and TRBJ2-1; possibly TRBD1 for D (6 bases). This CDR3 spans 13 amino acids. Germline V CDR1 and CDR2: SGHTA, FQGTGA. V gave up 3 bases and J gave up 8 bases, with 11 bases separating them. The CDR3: CASSFDRTDEQFF. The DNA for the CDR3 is TGTGCCAGCAGCTTTGACAGGACGGATGAGCAGTTCTTC.

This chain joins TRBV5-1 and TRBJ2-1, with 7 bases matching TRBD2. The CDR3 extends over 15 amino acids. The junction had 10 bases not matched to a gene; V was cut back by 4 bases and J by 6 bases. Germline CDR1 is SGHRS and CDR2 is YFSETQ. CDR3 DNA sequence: TGCGCCAGCAGCCCCAGCGGGATTCTCTCCAATGAGCAGTTCTTC. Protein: CASSPSGILSNEQFF.

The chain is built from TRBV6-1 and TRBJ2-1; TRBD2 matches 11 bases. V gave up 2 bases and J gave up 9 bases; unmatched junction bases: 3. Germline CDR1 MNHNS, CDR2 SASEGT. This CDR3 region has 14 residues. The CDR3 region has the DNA TGTGCCAGCAGTGAATGGGGACTAGCGGTTGAGCAGTTCTTC. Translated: CASSEWGLAVEQFF.

CDR3 bases: TGCGCCAGCAGTCAATCGGTGCGCCAGGGGGTATCCTACGAGCAGTACTTC. It is translated as CASSQSVRQGVSYEQYF. J is TRBJ2-7 and V is TRBV23-1; 7 positions agree with TRBD1. TRBV23-1 is given ORF status, its function remaining uncertain. The CDR3 has 17 residues. Trimming at V came to 0 bases and at J to 1 base, leaving 9 bases not matched to a gene.

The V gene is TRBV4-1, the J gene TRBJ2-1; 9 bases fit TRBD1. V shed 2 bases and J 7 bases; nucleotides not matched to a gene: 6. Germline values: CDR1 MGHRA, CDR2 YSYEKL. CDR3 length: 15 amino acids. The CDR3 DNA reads TGCGCCAGCAGCCAATCCGGGACAGGGAATAATGAGCAGTTCTTC. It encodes CASSQSGTGNNEQFF.

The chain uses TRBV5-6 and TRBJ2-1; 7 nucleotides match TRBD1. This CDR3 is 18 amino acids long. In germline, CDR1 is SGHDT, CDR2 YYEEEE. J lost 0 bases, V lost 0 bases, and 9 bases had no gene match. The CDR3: CASSLEGQTHSSYNEQFF. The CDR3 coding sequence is TGTGCCAGCAGCTTGGAGGGACAGACCCACAGCTCCTACAATGAGCAGTTCTTC.

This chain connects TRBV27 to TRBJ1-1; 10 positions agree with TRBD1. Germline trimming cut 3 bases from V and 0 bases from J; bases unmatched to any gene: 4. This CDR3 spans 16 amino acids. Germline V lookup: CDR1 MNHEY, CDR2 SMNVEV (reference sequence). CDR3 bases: TGTGCCAGCAGTTTTAAGGGGACAGGGGTGAACACTGAAGCTTTCTTT. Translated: CASSFKGTGVNTEAFF.

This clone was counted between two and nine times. Here the CDR3 DNA reads TGTGCCAGCAGGGACAGCCTGAATCAGCCCCAGCATTTT. Protein: CASRDSLNQPQHF. The genes are TRBV6-1 and TRBJ1-5; D may be TRBD1 (6 bases). This CDR3 is built from 13 residues. Trimming stripped 6 bases from V and 4 bases from J, with 10 bases between. Germline V gene data show CDR1 as MNHNS and CDR2 as SASEGT.

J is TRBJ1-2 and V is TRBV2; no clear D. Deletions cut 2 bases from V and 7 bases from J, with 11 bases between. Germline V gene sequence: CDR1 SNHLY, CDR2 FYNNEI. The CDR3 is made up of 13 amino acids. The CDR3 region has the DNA TGTGCCAGCAGTGAAAAGTTACTTGTTGGCTACACCTTC. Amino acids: CASSEKLLVGYTF.

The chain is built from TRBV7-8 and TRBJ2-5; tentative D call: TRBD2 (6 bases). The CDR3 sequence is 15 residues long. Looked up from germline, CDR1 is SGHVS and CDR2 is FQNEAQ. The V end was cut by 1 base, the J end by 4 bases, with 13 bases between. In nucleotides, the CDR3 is TGTGCCAGCAGCTTAGTTTCGGGGAGGAGAGAGACCCAGTACTTC. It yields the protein CASSLVSGRRETQYF.

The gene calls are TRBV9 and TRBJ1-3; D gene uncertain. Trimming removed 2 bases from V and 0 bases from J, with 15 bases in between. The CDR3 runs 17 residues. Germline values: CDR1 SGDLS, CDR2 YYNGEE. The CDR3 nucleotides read TGTGCCAGCAGCGTTCGGGCCAAACCCTGCTCTGGAAACACCATATATTTT. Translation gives CASSVRAKPCSGNTIYF.

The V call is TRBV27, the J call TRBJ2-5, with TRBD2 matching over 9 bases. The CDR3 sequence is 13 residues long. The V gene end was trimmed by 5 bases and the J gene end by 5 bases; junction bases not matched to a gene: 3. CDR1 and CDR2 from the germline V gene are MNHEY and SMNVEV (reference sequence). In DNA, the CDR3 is TGTGCCAGCAGTACGCGGGAGGGGGAGACCCAGTACTTC. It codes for CASSTREGETQYF.

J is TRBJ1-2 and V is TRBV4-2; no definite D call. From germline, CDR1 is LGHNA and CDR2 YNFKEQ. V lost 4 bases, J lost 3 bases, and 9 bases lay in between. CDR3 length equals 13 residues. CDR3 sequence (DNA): TGTGCCAGCAGCCCATCCCGGCACTATGGCTACACCTTC. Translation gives CASSPSRHYGYTF.